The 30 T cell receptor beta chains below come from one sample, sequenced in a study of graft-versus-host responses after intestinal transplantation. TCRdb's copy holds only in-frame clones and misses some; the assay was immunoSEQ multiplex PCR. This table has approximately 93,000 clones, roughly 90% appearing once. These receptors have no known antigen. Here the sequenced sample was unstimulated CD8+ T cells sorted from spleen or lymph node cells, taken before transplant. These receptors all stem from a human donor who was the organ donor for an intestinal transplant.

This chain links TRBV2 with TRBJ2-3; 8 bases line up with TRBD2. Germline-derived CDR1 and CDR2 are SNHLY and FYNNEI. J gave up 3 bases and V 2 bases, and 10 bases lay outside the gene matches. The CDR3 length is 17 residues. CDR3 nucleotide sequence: TGTGCCAGCAGTGAACTAAGTTTAGCGGGGTGGACAGATACGCAGTATTTT. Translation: CASSELSLAGWTDTQYF.

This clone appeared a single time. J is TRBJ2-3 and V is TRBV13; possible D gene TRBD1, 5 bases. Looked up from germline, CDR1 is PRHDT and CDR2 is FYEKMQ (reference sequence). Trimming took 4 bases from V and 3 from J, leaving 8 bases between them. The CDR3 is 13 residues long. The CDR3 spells CASSSRETDTQYF. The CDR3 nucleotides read TGTGCCAGCAGCTCCAGGGAAACAGATACGCAGTATTTT.

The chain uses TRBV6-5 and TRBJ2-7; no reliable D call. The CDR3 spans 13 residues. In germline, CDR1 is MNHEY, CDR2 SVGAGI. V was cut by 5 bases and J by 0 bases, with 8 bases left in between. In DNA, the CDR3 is TGTGCCAGCAGTCAACCGGGCTCCTACGAGCAGTACTTC. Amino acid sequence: CASSQPGSYEQYF.

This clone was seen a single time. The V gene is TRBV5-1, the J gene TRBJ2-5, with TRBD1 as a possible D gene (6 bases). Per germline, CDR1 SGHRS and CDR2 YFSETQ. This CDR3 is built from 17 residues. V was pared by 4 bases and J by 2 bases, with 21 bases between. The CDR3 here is CASSIYPWTVMQETQYF. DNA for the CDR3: TGCGCCAGCAGCATCTACCCCTGGACAGTGATGCAAGAGACCCAGTACTTC.

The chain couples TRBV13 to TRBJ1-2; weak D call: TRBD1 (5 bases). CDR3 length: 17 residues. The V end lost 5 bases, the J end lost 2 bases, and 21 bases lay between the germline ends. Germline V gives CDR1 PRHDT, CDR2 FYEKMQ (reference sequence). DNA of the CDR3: TGTGCCAGCAGCCCAGAGATGAAAGGGGTTGCCAACTATGGCTACACCTTC. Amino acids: CASSPEMKGVANYGYTF.

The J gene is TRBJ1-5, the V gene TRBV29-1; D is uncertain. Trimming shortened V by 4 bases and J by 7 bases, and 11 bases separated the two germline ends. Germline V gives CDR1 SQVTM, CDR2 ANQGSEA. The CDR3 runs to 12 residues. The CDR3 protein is CSVGRGGQPQHF. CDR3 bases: TGCAGCGTTGGGCGGGGTGGGCAGCCCCAGCATTTT. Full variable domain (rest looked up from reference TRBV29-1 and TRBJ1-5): SAVISQKPSRDICQRGTSLTIQCQVDSQVTMMFWYRQQPGQSLTLIATANQGSEATYESGFVIDKFPISRPNLTFSTLTVSNMSPEDSSIYLCSVGRGGQPQHFGDGTRLSIL.

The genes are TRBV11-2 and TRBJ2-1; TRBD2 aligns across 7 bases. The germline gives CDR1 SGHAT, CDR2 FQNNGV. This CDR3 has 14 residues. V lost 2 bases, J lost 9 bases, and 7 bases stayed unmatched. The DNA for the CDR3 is TGTGCCAGCAGCTTACCGACTAGCATCAGTGAGCAGTTCTTC. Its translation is CASSLPTSISEQFF.

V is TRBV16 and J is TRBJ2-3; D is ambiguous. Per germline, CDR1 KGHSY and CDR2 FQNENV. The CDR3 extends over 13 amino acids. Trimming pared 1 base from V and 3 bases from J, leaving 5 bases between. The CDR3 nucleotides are TGTGCCAGCAGCCAATTTATGACAGATACGCAGTATTTT. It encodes CASSQFMTDTQYF. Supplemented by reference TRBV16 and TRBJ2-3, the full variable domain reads GEEVAQTPKHLVRGEGQKAKLYCAPIKGHSYVFWYQQVLKNEFKFLISFQNENVFDETGMPKERFSAKCLPNSPCSLEIQATKLEDSAVYFCASSQFMTDTQYFGPGTRLTVL.

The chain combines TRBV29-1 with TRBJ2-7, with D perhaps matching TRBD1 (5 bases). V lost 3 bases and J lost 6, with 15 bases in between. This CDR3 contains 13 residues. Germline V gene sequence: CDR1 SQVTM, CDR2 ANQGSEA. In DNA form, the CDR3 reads TGCAGCGTTGAGGACAATCCTCCGGGCGAGCAGTACTTC. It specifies CSVEDNPPGEQYF.

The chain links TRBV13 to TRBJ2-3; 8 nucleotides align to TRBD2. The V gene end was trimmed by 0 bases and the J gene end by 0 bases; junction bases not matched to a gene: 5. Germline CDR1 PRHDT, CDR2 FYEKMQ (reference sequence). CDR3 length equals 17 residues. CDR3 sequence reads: CASSLGGGGTSTDTQYF. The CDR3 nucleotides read TGTGCCAGCAGCTTAGGCGGCGGGGGGACTAGCACAGATACGCAGTATTTT.

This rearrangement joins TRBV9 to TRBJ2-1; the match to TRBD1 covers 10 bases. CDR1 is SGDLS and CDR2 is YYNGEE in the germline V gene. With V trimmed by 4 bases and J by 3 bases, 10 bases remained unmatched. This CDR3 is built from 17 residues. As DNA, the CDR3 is TGTGCCAGCAGCCAAAATATGGACAGGGGGTACTACAATGAGCAGTTCTTC. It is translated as CASSQNMDRGYYNEQFF.

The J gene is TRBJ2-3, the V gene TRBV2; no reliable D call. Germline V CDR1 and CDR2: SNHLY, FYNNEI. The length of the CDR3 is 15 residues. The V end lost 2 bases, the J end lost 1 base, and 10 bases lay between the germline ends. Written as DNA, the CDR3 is TGTGCCAGCAGTGAAACGGGTTCAGGCACAGATACGCAGTATTTT. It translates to CASSETGSGTDTQYF.

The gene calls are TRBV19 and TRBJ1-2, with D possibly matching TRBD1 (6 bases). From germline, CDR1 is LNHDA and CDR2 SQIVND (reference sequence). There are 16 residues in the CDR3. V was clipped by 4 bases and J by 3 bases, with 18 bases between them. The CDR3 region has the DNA TGTGCCAGTAGTACGTTGACAGGAGGTCAGGACTATGGCTACACCTTC. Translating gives CASSTLTGGQDYGYTF. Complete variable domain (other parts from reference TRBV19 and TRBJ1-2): DGGITQSPKYLFRKEGQNVTLSCEQNLNHDAMYWYRQDPGQGLRLIYYSQIVNDFQKGDIAEGYSVSREKKESFPLTVTSAQKNPTAFYLCASSTLTGGQDYGYTFGSGTRLTVV.

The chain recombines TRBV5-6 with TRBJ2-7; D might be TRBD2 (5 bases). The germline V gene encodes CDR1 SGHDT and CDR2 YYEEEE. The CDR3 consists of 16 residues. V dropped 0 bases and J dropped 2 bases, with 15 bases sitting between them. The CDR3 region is CASSLGTRRPTYEQYF. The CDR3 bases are TGTGCCAGCAGCTTGGGTACGCGGAGGCCGACCTACGAGCAGTACTTC. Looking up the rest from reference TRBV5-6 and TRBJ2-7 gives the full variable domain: DAGVTQSPTHLIKTRGQQVTLRCSPKSGHDTVSWYQQALGQGPQFIFQYYEEEERQRGNFPDRFSGHQFPNYSSELNVNALLLGDSALYLCASSLGTRRPTYEQYFGPGTRLTVT.

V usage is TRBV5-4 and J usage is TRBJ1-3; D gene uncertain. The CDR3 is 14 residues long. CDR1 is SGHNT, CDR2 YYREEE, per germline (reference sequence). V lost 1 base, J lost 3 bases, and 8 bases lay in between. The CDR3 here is CASSLHGDGNTIYF. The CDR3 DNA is TGTGCCAGCAGCTTGCACGGGGATGGAAACACCATATATTTT.

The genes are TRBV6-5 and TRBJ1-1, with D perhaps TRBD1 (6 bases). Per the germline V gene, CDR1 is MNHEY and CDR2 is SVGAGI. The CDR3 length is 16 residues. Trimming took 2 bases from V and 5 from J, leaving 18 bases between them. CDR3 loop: CASSYTVQAGVTEAFF. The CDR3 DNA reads TGTGCCAGCAGTTACACCGTCCAGGCAGGGGTGACTGAAGCTTTCTTT.

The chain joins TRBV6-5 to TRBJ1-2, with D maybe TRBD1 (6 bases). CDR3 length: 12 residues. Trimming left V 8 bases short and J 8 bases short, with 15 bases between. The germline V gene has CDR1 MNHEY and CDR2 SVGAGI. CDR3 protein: CASLGGLDGYTF. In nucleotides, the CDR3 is TGTGCCAGCCTAGGGGGTCTGGACGGCTACACCTTC.

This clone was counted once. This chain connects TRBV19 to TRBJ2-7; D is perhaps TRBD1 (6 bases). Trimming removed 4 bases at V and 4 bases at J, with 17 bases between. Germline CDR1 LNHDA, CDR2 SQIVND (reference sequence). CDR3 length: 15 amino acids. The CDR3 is CASSTWTAPTYEQYF. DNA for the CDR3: TGTGCCAGTAGTACCTGGACAGCTCCTACGTACGAGCAGTACTTC.

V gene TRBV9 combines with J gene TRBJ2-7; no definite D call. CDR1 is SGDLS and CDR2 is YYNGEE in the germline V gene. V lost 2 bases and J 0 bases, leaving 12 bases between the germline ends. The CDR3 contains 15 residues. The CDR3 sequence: CASSVNGYYSYEQYF. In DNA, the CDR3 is TGTGCCAGCAGCGTGAACGGCTACTACTCCTACGAGCAGTACTTC.

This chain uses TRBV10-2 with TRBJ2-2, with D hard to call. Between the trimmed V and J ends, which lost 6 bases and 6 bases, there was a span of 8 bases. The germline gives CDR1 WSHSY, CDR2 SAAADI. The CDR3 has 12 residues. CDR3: CASSPSPGELFF. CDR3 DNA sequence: TGCGCCAGCAGCCCGAGTCCCGGGGAGCTGTTTTTT.

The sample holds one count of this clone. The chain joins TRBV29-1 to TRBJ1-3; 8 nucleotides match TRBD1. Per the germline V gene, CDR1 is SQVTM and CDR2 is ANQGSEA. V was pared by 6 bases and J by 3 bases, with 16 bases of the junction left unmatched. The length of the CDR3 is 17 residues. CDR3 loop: CSVEQADRGLVGNTIYF. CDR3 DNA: TGCAGCGTGGAACAGGCCGACAGGGGCCTCGTTGGAAACACCATATATTTT.

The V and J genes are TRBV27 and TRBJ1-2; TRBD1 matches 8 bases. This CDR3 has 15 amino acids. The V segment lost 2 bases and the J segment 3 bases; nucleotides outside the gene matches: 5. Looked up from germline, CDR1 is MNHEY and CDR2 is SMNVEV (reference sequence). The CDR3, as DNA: TGTGCCAGCAGTTTAACAGGGGGGAGGGACTATGGCTACACCTTC. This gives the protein CASSLTGGRDYGYTF.

The CDR3 bases are TGTGCCAGCAGCGTGGGGGGGGTCCTTTTCGGGCGTGGTGAAAAACTGTTTTTT. It translates to CASSVGGVLFGRGEKLFF. The chain carries TRBV9 and TRBJ1-4; TRBD1 is a possible D gene (5 bases). Trimming took off 2 bases at V and 7 bases at J, with 24 bases between the two ends. The CDR3 is made up of 18 amino acids. The germline CDR1 and CDR2 sequences are SGDLS and YYNGEE.

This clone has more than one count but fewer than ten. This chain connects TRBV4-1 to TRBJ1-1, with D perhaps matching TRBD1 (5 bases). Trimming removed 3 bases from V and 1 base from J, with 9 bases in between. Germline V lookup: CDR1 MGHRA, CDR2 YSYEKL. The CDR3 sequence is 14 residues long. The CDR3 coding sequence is TGCGCCAGCAGCCATGGGCAGGGGAACACTGAAGCTTTCTTT. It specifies CASSHGQGNTEAFF.

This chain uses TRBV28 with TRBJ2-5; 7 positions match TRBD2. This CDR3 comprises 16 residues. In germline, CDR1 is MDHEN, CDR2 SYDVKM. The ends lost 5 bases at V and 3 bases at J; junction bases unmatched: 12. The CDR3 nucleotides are TGTGCCAGCAGTATCGCGGGAGAAAGGTCGGAAGAGACCCAGTACTTC. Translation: CASSIAGERSEETQYF.

CDR3 amino acids: CATSRAGDSYNEQFF. CDR3 DNA sequence: TGTGCCACCAGCAGAGCGGGGGACTCCTACAATGAGCAGTTCTTC. The J gene is TRBJ2-1, the V gene TRBV15; D may be TRBD2 (6 bases). The CDR3 sequence is 15 residues long. The ends were cut back, 1 base at V and 0 bases at J, with 7 bases in the middle. The germline V gene encodes CDR1 LNHNV and CDR2 YYDKDF (reference sequence).

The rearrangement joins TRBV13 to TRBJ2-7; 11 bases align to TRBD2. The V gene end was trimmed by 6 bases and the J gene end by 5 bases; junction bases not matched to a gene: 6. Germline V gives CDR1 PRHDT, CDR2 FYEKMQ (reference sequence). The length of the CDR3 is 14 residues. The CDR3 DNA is TGTGCCAGCAGTTCGACTAGCGGGACTGACGAGCAGTACTTC. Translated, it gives CASSSTSGTDEQYF.

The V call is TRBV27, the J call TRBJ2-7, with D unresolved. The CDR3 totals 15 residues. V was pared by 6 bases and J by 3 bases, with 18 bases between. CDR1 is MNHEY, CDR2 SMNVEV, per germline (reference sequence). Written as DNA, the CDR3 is TGTGCCAGCAGGTCCCCCTATAGGAGCTTCTACGAGCAGTACTTC. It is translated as CASRSPYRSFYEQYF.

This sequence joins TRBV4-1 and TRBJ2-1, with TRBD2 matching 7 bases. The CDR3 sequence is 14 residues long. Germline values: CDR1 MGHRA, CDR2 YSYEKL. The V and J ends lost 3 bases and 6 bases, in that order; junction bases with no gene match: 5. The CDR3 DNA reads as TGCGCCAGCAGCCAGCCTGGGGAGGGCAATGAGCAGTTCTTC. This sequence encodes CASSQPGEGNEQFF.

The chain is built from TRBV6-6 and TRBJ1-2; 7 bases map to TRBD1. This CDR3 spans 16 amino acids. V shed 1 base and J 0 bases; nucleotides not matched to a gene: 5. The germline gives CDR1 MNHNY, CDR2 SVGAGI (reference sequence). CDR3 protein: CASSYWDSLANYGYTF. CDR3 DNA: TGTGCCAGCAGTTACTGGGACAGTCTAGCTAACTATGGCTACACCTTC.